Given below is one TCR beta chain in context. Here immunoSEQ multiplex PCR was the method, and the copy in TCRdb shows in-frame clones only, minus some. The table shows 100,000 to 150,000 clones, with 88% occurring only once. Germline V gene sequence: CDR1 GTSNPN, CDR2 SVGIG (reference sequence). V dropped 1 base and J dropped 4 bases, with 7 bases sitting between them. The CDR3 spans 12 residues. This record comes from a study of blood T cell repertoires in COVID-19. Material: peripheral blood. This clonotype originated in a human donor in a cohort sampled during active COVID-19. The chain employs TRBV30 and TRBJ1-1; D is perhaps TRBD1 (5 bases). CDR3 DNA: TGTGCCTGGAGTGGGGGCCCCACTGAAGCTTTCTTT. It is translated as CAWSGGPTEAFF.